The 28 T cell receptor beta chains below all came from one sample that was sequenced in a study of cytotoxic CD8 clonotypes in ibrutinib-treated CLL. TCRdb's copy holds only in-frame clones and misses some; the assay was immunoSEQ multiplex PCR. This sample has around 26,000 clones, with approximately 85% found just once. The sequencing here drew on PBMCs, taken after 24 months of ibrutinib treatment. Receptor source: a human donor with chronic lymphocytic leukemia.

The chain has TRBV18 and TRBJ1-2; D call uncertain. This CDR3 has 15 amino acids. The ends were cut back, 0 bases at V and 2 bases at J, with 10 bases in the middle. Germline V gene sequence: CDR1 KGHSH, CDR2 LQKENI. As DNA, the CDR3 is TGTGCCAGCTCACCACCATCACAGCGAAACTATGGCTACACCTTC. Protein sequence: CASSPPSQRNYGYTF.

J is TRBJ2-1 and V is TRBV7-9; D ambiguous. This CDR3 is 12 amino acids long. Between the trimmed V and J ends, which lost 3 bases and 6 bases, there was a span of 6 bases. CDR1 SEHNR and CDR2 FQNEAQ come from the germline V gene (reference sequence). The CDR3 sequence: CASSFGRNEQFF. Written as DNA, the CDR3 is TGTGCCAGCAGCTTCGGACGCAATGAGCAGTTCTTC.

The J gene is TRBJ2-5, the V gene TRBV4-1; 7 positions match TRBD1. V gave up 0 bases and J gave up 6 bases; unmatched junction bases: 4. The CDR3 spans 14 residues. The germline gives CDR1 MGHRA, CDR2 YSYEKL. CDR3: CASSQDEGAQTQYF. The CDR3 DNA reads as TGCGCCAGCAGCCAAGATGAGGGGGCGCAGACCCAGTACTTC.

V gene TRBV29-1 combines with J gene TRBJ1-2; D uncertain. This CDR3 contains 11 residues. Trimming cost V 6 bases and J 1 base, with 6 bases left between them. Looked up from germline, CDR1 is SQVTM and CDR2 is ANQGSEA. The DNA for the CDR3 is TGCAGCGTGGGGATTAACTATGGCTACACCTTC. As protein: CSVGINYGYTF.

The V gene is TRBV5-1, the J gene TRBJ2-5, with D possibly matching TRBD1 (6 bases). V lost 1 base, J lost 1 base, and 11 bases lay in between. The CDR3 loop spans 15 amino acids. The V gene's germline CDR1 is SGHRS and CDR2 YFSETQ. CDR3 in amino acids: CASSLFQGTQETQYF. CDR3 sequence (DNA): TGCGCCAGCAGCTTGTTTCAGGGGACCCAAGAGACCCAGTACTTC.

Comments on this clone: A far more abundant clone sits one base away, making this likely a read error. This chain uses TRBV6-9 with TRBJ1-1; D is undetermined. Germline V gives CDR1 MNHGY, CDR2 SVAAGI. Trimming cost V 5 bases and J 0 bases, with 10 bases left between them. The CDR3 consists of 14 residues. CDR3 bases: TGTGCCAGCAGTGATGGCAGGATGAACACTGAAGCTTTCTTT. It yields the protein CASSDGRMNTEAFF.

This chain links TRBV28 with TRBJ2-5, with TRBD2 identical over 9 bases. This CDR3 is built from 15 residues. Germline CDR1 is MDHEN and CDR2 is SYDVKM. V shed 4 bases and J 2 bases; nucleotides not matched to a gene: 5. The CDR3 reads CASSSPLAGQETQYF. As DNA, the CDR3 is TGTGCCAGCAGTTCCCCTCTAGCGGGGCAAGAGACCCAGTACTTC.

The rearrangement links TRBV19 to TRBJ2-6; TRBD1 or TRBD2 may be the D gene (5 bases each). CDR3 length equals 14 residues. With 7 bases removed from V and 2 bases from J, the gap between germline ends came to 9 bases. Germline V lookup: CDR1 LNHDA, CDR2 SQIVND (reference sequence). The CDR3 here is CASTRGAGANVLTF. CDR3 DNA: TGTGCCAGTACTCGGGGCGCTGGGGCCAACGTCCTGACTTTC.

The V gene is TRBV27, the J gene TRBJ2-2, with D maybe TRBD1 (6 bases). Trimming took 1 base from V and 3 from J, leaving 12 bases between them. This CDR3 contains 16 residues. Germline CDR1 is MNHEY and CDR2 is SMNVEV (reference sequence). The CDR3 region has the DNA TGTGCCAGCAGTTTATATCCAGGGGCGGACACCGGGGAGCTGTTTTTT. This sequence encodes CASSLYPGADTGELFF.

V usage is TRBV4-2 and J usage is TRBJ1-2, with D hard to call. Germline CDR1 is LGHNA and CDR2 is YNFKEQ. V lost 0 bases, J lost 2 bases, and 7 bases lay in between. The CDR3 has 14 amino acids. CDR3 coding DNA: TGTGCCAGCAGCCAAGACGGGAGAAACTATGGCTACACCTTC. This codes for CASSQDGRNYGYTF.

This rearrangement joins TRBV10-1 to TRBJ1-2; D is perhaps TRBD1 (5 bases). Germline assignment: CDR1 WNHNN and CDR2 SYGVQD (reference sequence). The V end lost 2 bases, the J end lost 1 base, and 8 bases lay between the germline ends. This CDR3 has 14 residues. CDR3 nucleotides: TGCGCCAGCAGTGAGATGACAGTTAACTATGGCTACACCTTC. Protein product: CASSEMTVNYGYTF.

This sequence joins TRBV11-1 and TRBJ1-2, with D perhaps TRBD1 (6 bases). The ends were cut back, 3 bases at V and 0 bases at J, with 8 bases in the middle. Germline-derived CDR1 and CDR2 are SGHAT and FQDESV (reference sequence). The CDR3 runs 14 residues. The CDR3 here is CASSLDSPNYGYTF. CDR3 nucleotides: TGTGCCAGCAGCTTGGACAGTCCTAACTATGGCTACACCTTC.

This chain connects TRBV21-1 to TRBJ1-5. TRBV21-1 is deemed a pseudogene. This CDR3 is 15 amino acids long. CDR3 bases: TGTGCCAGCAGCAAAGAGACGAAAAGCAATCAGCCCCAGCATTTT. This gives the protein CASSKETKSNQPQHF.

The chain carries TRBV7-2 and TRBJ1-1; D is possibly TRBD1 (5 bases). The germline gives CDR1 SGHTA, CDR2 FQGNSA. The CDR3 sequence is 14 residues long. V gave up 5 bases and J gave up 8 bases, with 18 bases separating them. The CDR3 DNA reads as TGTGCCAGCAGCCCAGACCCCGCTGGGGGGGAAGCTTTCTTT. It specifies CASSPDPAGGEAFF.

The chain links TRBV27 to TRBJ2-1; 7 bases line up with TRBD2. CDR1 is MNHEY, CDR2 SMNVEV, per germline (reference sequence). This CDR3 has 14 amino acids. J was trimmed by 1 base and V by 6 bases; bases with no gene match: 3. The CDR3 DNA is TGTGCCAGCAGCCACGGGGGGTCCTACAATGAGCAGTTCTTC. Amino acids: CASSHGGSYNEQFF.

CDR3 sequence reads: CASSKVQAGSWGNQPQHF. For the CDR3, the DNA is TGTGCCAGCAGCAAAGTCCAGGCTGGCAGTTGGGGAAATCAGCCCCAGCATTTT. The chain couples TRBV21-1 to TRBJ1-5. TRBV21-1 is recorded as a pseudogene. There are 18 residues in the CDR3.

The chain links TRBV10-3 to TRBJ2-3; D ambiguous. V lost 8 bases, J lost 4 bases, and 7 bases lay in between. The V gene's germline CDR1 is ENHRY and CDR2 SYGVKD. The CDR3 is 11 residues long. Written as DNA, the CDR3 is TGTGCCATCGGCGATTCAGATACGCAGTATTTT. It yields the protein CAIGDSDTQYF.

This clone was observed once. The chain has TRBV6-5 and TRBJ2-2; D is ambiguous. The CDR3 extends over 13 amino acids. Trimming cost V 4 bases and J 0 bases, with 3 bases left between them. Germline V gene lookup returns CDR1 MNHEY and CDR2 SVGAGI. The CDR3 region is CASSSPNTGELFF. As DNA, the CDR3 is TGTGCCAGCAGTTCCCCGAACACCGGGGAGCTGTTTTTT.

This clone was detected only once. The chain couples TRBV7-1 to TRBJ1-4; D gene uncertain. Being an ORF, TRBV7-1 has a function that is uncertain. The V end was cut by 5 bases, the J end by 4 bases, with 14 bases between. CDR3 length: 15 amino acids. CDR3 sequence (DNA): TGTGCCAGCAGCCCCGGGGATGCCCTTAATGAAAAACTGTTTTTT. Its translation is CASSPGDALNEKLFF.

This clone was seen only once. The CDR3 loop reads CASSFRQGGDEQFF. The CDR3 DNA sequence: TGTGCCAGCAGCTTTCGGCAGGGGGGCGATGAGCAGTTCTTC. The J gene is TRBJ2-1, the V gene TRBV5-6, with D perhaps TRBD1 (7 bases). CDR3 size: 14 residues. V was pared by 2 bases and J by 8 bases, with 14 bases between. CDR1 and CDR2 from the germline V gene are SGHDT and YYEEEE.

This clone is a singleton in its sample. This sequence joins TRBV5-1 and TRBJ2-5; 8 bases match TRBD1. The germline gives CDR1 SGHRS, CDR2 YFSETQ. The CDR3 sequence is 15 residues long. V trimming: 4 bases; J trimming: 3 bases; junction bases outside the gene matches: 8. The CDR3 protein is CASSVDRGWEETQYF. The DNA for the CDR3 is TGCGCCAGCAGCGTCGACAGGGGTTGGGAAGAGACCCAGTACTTC.

The gene calls are TRBV27 and TRBJ1-1, with a possible D match to TRBD1 (5 bases). The germline gives CDR1 MNHEY, CDR2 SMNVEV (reference sequence). The ends were cut back, 0 bases at V and 4 bases at J, with 12 bases in the middle. The CDR3 covers 15 residues. The CDR3 is CASSLSGLSSTEAFF. The CDR3 DNA reads TGTGCCAGCAGTTTATCGGGACTGTCGAGCACTGAAGCTTTCTTT.

This chain uses TRBV6-4 with TRBJ1-2, with D uncertain. This CDR3 contains 11 residues. Germline V gene sequence: CDR1 MRHNA, CDR2 SNTAGT. Trimming shortened V by 2 bases and J by 6 bases, and 4 bases separated the two germline ends. In DNA, the CDR3 is TGTGCCAGCAGTGACATAGATGGCTACACCTTC. It is translated as CASSDIDGYTF.

The V call is TRBV2, the J call TRBJ1-2, with D possibly matching TRBD1 (6 bases). Trimming shortened V by 7 bases and J by 8 bases, and 20 bases separated the two germline ends. Germline V gene lookup returns CDR1 SNHLY and CDR2 FYNNEI. This CDR3 contains 14 residues. CDR3 sequence reads: CASTPVGGAGGYTF. Written as DNA, the CDR3 is TGTGCCAGCACCCCCGTCGGGGGGGCAGGGGGCTACACCTTC.

The chain couples TRBV30 to TRBJ1-1; D gene unclear. There are 13 residues in the CDR3. CDR1 is GTSNPN, CDR2 SVGIG, per germline (reference sequence). The V end lost 3 bases, the J end lost 1 base, and 9 bases lay between the germline ends. The CDR3 region is CAWRSQPNTEAFF. The DNA for the CDR3 is TGTGCCTGGAGAAGTCAGCCGAACACTGAAGCTTTCTTT.

The V call is TRBV5-1, the J call TRBJ1-2, with D maybe TRBD1 (5 bases). The germline gives CDR1 SGHRS, CDR2 YFSETQ. Trimming pared 3 bases from V and 4 bases from J, leaving 13 bases between. CDR3 length: 14 residues. The CDR3 nucleotides are TGCGCCAGCAGCTCTTCCGGGAGGGGCTATGGCTACACCTTC. Translated, it gives CASSSSGRGYGYTF. The full variable domain, rest sourced from reference TRBV5-1 and TRBJ1-2, is KAGVTQTPRYLIKTRGQQVTLSCSPISGHRSVSWYQQTPGQGLQFLFEYFSETQRNKGNFPGRFSGRQFSNSRSEMNVSTLELGDSALYLCASSSSGRGYGYTFGSGTRLTVV.

For this clone: The sample holds other DNA sequences that translate to the same CDR3. This rearrangement joins TRBV27 to TRBJ2-7, with a tentative D call TRBD1 (5 bases). V lost 6 bases and J 2 bases, leaving 17 bases between the germline ends. Per the germline V gene, CDR1 is MNHEY and CDR2 is SMNVEV (reference sequence). This CDR3 region has 15 residues. CDR3 loop: CASSRQGQLAYEQYF. The CDR3 nucleotides are TGTGCCAGCAGCAGGCAGGGTCAGTTGGCCTACGAGCAGTACTTC.

The chain recombines TRBV6-5 with TRBJ2-7; D is uncertain. V shed 7 bases and J shed 0 bases, with 13 bases lying between them. CDR1 and CDR2 from the germline V gene are MNHEY and SVGAGI. CDR3 length: 14 amino acids. For the CDR3, the DNA is TGTGCCAGCATCGGGCTGAGGAGCTCCTACGAGCAGTACTTC. Its protein product is CASIGLRSSYEQYF.